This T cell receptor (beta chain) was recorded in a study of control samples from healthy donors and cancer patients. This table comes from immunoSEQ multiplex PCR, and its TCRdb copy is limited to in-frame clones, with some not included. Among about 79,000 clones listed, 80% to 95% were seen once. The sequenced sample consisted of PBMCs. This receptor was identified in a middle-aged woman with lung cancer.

This CDR3 is CASSETGGPATNEKLFF. The CDR3 nucleotides read TGTGCCAGCAGTGAAACAGGGGGGCCTGCAACTAATGAAAAACTGTTTTTT. This chain connects TRBV6-1 to TRBJ1-4, with 8 bases lining up with TRBD1. The germline V gene encodes CDR1 MNHNS and CDR2 SASEGT. The length of the CDR3 is 17 residues. V trimming: 2 bases; J trimming: 0 bases; junction bases outside the gene matches: 5.